Here is one T cell receptor (beta chain) with its context. Germline values: CDR1 MGHRA, CDR2 YSYEKL. This CDR3 is built from 16 residues. V dropped 1 base and J dropped 4 bases, with 14 bases sitting between them. This sample was included in a study of blood T cell repertoires in COVID-19. Study at large: Sources were T cells, B-cell-depleted T cells, or PBMCs; the material itself was cDNA or gDNA.

TCRdb's table, derived via immunoSEQ multiplex PCR, lists solely in-frame clones and lacks some. The sample holds about 150,000 clones; over 80% are singletons and the top ten take under 7.5%. The rearrangement joins TRBV4-1 to TRBJ2-1, with D perhaps matching TRBD2 (5 bases). The sample was peripheral blood. The TCR originated in a man aged 80 or over with acute or convalescent COVID-19. Here the CDR3 DNA reads TGCGCCAGCAGCCAAGCGGAGTCTAGCAGGTACAATGAGCAGTTCTTC. Translation: CASSQAESSRYNEQFF.